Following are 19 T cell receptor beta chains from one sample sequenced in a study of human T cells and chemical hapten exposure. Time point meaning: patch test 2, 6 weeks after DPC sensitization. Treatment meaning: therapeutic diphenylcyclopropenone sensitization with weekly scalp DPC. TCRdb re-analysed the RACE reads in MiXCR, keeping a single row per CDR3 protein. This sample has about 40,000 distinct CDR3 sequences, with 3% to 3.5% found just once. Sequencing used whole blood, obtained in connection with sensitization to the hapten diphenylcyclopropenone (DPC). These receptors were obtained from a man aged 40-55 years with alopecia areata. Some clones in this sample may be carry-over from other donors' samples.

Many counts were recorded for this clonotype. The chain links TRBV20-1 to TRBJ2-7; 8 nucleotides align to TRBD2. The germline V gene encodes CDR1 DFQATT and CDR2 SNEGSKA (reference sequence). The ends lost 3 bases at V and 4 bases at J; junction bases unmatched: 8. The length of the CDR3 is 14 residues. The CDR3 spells CSASPLAGGYEQYF. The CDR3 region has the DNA TGCAGTGCTAGTCCTTTGGCGGGAGGTTACGAGCAGTACTTC.

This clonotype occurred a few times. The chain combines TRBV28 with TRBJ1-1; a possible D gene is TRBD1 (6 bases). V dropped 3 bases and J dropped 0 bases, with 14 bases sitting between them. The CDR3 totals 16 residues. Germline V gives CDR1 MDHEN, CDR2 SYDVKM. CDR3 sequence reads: CASSLGGGRVNTEAFF. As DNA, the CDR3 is TGTGCCAGCAGTTTGGGGGGGGGGCGCGTGAACACTGAAGCTTTCTTT.

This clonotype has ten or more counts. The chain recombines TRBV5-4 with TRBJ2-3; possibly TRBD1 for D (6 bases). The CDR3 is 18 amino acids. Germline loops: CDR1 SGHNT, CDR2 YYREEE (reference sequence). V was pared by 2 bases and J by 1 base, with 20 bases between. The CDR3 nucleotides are TGTGCCAGCAGCTTCGGATCAGGGGCGGTGATCCGCACAGATACGCAGTATTTT. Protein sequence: CASSFGSGAVIRTDTQYF.

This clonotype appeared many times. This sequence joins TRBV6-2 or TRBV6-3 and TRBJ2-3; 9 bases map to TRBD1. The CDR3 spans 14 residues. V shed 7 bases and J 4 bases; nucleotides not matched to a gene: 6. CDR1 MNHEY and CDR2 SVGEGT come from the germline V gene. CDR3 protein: CASMGQGWSDTQYF. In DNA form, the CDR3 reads TGTGCCAGCATGGGACAGGGATGGTCAGATACGCAGTATTTT.

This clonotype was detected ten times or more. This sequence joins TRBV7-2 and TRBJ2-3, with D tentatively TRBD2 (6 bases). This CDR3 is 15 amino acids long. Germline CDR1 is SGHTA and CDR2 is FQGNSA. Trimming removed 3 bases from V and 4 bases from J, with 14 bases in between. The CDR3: CASSFGGIGADTQYF. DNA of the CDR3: TGTGCCAGCAGCTTTGGCGGGATAGGGGCAGATACGCAGTATTTT.

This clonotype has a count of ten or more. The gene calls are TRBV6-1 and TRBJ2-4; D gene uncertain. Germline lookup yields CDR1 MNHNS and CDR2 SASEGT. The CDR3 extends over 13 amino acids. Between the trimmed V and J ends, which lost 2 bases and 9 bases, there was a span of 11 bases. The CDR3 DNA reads TGTGCCAGCAGTGAAAACACCTTAGGCATTCAGTACTTC. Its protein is CASSENTLGIQYF.

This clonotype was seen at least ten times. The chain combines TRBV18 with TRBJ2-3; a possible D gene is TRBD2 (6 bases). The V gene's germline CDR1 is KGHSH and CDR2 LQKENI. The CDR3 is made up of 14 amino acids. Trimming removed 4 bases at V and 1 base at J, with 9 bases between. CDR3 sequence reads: CASSQASGTDTQYF. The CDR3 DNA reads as TGTGCCAGCTCACAGGCTAGCGGCACAGATACGCAGTATTTT.

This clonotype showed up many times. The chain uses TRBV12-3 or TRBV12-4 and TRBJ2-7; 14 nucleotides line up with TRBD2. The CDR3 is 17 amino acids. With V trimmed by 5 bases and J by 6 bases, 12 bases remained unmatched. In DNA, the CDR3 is TGTGCCAGCAGTCCCGGGACTAGCGGGAGCTTTAATCGCGAGCAGTACTTC. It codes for CASSPGTSGSFNREQYF.

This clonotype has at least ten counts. CDR3 sequence (DNA): TGTGCCAGCAGCGGTAGCGGCCAGCTGAACACTGAAGCTTTCTTT. It is translated as CASSGSGQLNTEAFF. The chain links TRBV9 to TRBJ1-1; D unresolved. The CDR3 has 15 residues. Germline values: CDR1 SGDLS, CDR2 YYNGEE. Trimming removed 3 bases at V and 0 bases at J, with 12 bases between.

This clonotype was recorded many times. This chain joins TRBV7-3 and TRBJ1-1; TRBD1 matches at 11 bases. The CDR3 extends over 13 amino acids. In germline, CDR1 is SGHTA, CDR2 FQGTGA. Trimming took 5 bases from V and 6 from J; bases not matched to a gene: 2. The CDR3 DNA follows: TGTGCCAGCAGCCGGACAGGGGGCTCTGAAGCTTTCTTT. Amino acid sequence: CASSRTGGSEAFF.

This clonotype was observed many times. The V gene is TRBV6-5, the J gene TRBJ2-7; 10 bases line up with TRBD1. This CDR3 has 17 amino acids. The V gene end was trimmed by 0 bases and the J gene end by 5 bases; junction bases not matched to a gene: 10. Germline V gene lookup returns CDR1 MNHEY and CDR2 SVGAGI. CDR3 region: CASSYSTSGTGDHEQYF. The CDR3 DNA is TGTGCCAGCAGTTACTCGACGTCCGGGACAGGGGATCACGAGCAGTACTTC.

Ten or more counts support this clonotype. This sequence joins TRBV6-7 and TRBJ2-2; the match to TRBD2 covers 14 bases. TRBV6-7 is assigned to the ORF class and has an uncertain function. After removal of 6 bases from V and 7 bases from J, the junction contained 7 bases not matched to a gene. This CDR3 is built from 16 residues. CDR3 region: CASSPGLAGEIGELFF. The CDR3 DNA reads TGTGCCAGCAGCCCGGGACTAGCGGGAGAAATCGGGGAGCTGTTTTTT.

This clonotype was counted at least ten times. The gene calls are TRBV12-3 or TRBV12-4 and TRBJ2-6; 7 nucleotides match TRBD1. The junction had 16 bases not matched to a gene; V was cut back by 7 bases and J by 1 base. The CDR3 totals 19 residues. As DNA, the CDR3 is TGTGCCAGCACTAAACCTCGAAGGGGGCTCCTGTCTGGGGCCAACGTCCTGACTTTC. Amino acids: CASTKPRRGLLSGANVLTF.

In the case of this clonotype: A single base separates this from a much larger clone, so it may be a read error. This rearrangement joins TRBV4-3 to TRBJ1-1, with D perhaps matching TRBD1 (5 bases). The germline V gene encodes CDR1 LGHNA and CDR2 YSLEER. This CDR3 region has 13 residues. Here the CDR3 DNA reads TGCGCCAGCTGCCAAACAGGAGGAACTGAAGCTTTCTTT. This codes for CASCQTGGTEAFF.

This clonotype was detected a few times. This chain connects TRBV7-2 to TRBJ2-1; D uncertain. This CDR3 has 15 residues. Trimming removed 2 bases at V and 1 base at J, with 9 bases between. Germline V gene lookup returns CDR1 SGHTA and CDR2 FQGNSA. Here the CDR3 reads CASSLLQVSYNEQFF. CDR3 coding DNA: TGTGCCAGCAGCTTACTCCAGGTGTCCTACAATGAGCAGTTCTTC.

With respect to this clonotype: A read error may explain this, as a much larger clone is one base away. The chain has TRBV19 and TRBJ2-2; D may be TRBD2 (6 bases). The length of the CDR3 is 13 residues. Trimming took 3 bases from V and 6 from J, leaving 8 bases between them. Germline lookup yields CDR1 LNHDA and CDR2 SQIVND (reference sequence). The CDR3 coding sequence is TGTGCCAGTAGTATCGGGGGTTCCGGGGAGCTGTTTTTT. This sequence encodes CASSIGGSGELFF.

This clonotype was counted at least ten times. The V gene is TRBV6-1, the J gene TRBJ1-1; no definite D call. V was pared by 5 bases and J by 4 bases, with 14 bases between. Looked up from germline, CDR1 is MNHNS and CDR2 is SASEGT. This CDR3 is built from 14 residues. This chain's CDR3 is CASSLRGSSTEAFF. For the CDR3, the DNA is TGTGCCAGCAGTTTGCGGGGTTCGAGCACTGAAGCTTTCTTT.

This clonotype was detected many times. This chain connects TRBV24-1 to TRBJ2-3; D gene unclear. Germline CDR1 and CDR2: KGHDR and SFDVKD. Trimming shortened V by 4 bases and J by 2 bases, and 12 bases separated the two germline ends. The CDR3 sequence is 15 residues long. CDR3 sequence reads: CATSDRQGPTDTQYF. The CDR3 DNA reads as TGTGCCACCAGTGACCGACAAGGGCCCACAGATACGCAGTATTTT.

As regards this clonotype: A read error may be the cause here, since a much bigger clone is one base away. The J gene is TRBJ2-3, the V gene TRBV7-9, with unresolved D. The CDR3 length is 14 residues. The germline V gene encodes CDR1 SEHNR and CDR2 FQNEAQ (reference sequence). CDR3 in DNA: TGTGCCAGCAACTTAGGTACCGGTGAGAGTCCGCAGTATTTT. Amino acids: CASNLGTGESPQYF.